Sequencing of this TCR beta chain was carried out in a study of CD8 T cells in ankylosing spondylitis. There are a few counts of this clonotype. The TCR beta libraries were generated through quantitative 5'-RACE incorporating molecular barcodes. TCRdb re-called the 5' RACE reads through MiXCR, storing one row per CDR3 protein. The table shows approximately 340,000 distinct CDR3 sequences, with 14% to 15% occurring only once. Sequenced input: blood, either unsorted or a sorted T cell fraction (not recorded which). The source is a male donor with ankylosing spondylitis or in good health (not recorded which).

In DNA form, the CDR3 reads TGTGCCAGCAGCCAAGATCGGGTTGGCACTGAAGCTTTCTTT. Translation gives CASSQDRVGTEAFF. The chain employs TRBV4-2 and TRBJ1-1; D is unresolved. This CDR3 is built from 14 residues. Germline CDR1 is LGHNA and CDR2 is YNFKEQ. V was pared by 0 bases and J by 4 bases, with 9 bases between.